The source of this TCR beta chain is a study of graft-versus-host responses after intestinal transplantation. Study-wide context: Grafts were multivisceral, liver-intestinal, or isolated intestinal. Every one of the recipients received anti-thymocyte globulin induction and afterwards took tacrolimus and steroids for around 3 years.

With 4 bases removed from V and 2 bases from J, the gap between germline ends came to 3 bases. The CDR3 totals 12 residues. CDR1 and CDR2 from the germline V gene are SGHRS and YFSETQ. The data were produced by immunoSEQ multiplex PCR, yet TCRdb's version contains in-frame clones alone and is incomplete. The sample holds about 110,000 clones; 90% to 95% are singletons and the top ten take about 0.2%. Points from the study as a whole: GvH clones were identified in recipient marrow, with some first appearing in ileum or blood.

About this clone itself: Its antigen remains unidentified. Additional DNA sequences in this sample encode the identical CDR3.

The sequence was collected from a human donor who was the organ donor for an intestinal transplant. The starting material was unstimulated CD4+ T cells sorted from spleen or lymph node cells, obtained before transplant. The rearrangement uses TRBV5-1 and TRBJ2-2; D ambiguous. The CDR3 DNA reads as TGCGCCAGCAGCAGAAACACCGGGGAGCTGTTTTTT. Its protein product is CASSRNTGELFF.